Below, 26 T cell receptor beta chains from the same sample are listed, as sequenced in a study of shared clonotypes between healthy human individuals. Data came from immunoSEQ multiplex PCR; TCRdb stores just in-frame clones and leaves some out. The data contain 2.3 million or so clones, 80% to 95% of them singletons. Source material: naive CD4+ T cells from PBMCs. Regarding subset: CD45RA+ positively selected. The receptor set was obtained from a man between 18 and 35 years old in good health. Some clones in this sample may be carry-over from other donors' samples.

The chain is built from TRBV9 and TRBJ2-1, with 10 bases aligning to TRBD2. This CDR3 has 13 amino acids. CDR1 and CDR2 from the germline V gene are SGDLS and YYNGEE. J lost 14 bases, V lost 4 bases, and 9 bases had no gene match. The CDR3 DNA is TGTGCCAGCAGCCCTCGGATAGCGGGGGGCAAGTTCTTC. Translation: CASSPRIAGGKFF.

CDR3 residues: CASTSGGVLSEQYF. CDR3 in DNA: TGTGCCAGCACCTCGGGTGGAGTGCTATCCGAGCAGTACTTC. This chain links TRBV28 with TRBJ2-7, with unresolved D. V was shortened by 7 bases and J by 6 bases, with 19 bases between the two germline ends. In germline, CDR1 is MDHEN, CDR2 SYDVKM. The CDR3 sequence is 14 residues long.

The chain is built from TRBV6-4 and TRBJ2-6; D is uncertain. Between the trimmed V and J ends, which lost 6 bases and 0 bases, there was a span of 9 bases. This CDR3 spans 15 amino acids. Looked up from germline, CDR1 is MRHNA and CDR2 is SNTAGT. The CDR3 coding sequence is TGTGCCAGCAGCGAAATTAGCTCTGGGGCCAACGTCCTGACTTTC. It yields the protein CASSEISSGANVLTF.

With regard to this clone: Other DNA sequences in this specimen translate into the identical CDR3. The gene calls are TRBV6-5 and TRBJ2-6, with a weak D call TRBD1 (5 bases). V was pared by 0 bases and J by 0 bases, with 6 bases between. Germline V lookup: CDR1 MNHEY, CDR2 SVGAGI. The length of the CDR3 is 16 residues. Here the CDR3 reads CASSYSTASGANVLTF. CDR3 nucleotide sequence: TGTGCCAGCAGTTACTCGACAGCCTCTGGGGCCAACGTCCTGACTTTC.

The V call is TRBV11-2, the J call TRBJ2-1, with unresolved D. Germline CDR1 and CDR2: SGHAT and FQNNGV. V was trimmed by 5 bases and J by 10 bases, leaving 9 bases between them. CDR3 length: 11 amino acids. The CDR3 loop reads CASSGVGEQFF. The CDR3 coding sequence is TGTGCCAGCAGCGGGGTAGGGGAGCAGTTCTTC.

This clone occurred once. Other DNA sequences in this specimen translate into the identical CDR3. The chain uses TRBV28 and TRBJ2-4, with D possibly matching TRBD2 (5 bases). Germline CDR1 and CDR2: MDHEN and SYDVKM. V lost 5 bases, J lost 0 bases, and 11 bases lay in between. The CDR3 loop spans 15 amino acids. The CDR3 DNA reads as TGTGCCAGCAGTAGCGGAACTGTAGCCAAAAACATTCAGTACTTC. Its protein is CASSSGTVAKNIQYF.

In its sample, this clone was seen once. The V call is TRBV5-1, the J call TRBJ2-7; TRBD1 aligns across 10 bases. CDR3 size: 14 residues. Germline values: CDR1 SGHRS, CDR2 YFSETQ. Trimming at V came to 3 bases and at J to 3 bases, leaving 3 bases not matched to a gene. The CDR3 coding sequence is TGCGCCAGCAGCTGGGGGACAGGGGTCTACGAGCAGTACTTC. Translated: CASSWGTGVYEQYF.

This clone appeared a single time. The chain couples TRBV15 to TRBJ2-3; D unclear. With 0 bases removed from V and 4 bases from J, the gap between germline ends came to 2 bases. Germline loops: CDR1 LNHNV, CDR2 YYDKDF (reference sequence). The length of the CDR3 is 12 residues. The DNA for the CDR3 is TGTGCCACCAGCAGAGAATCAGATACGCAGTATTTT. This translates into CATSRESDTQYF.

The DNA for the CDR3 is TGTGCCAGCACCAATAGAGGGTCTAGCGGGACCGGGGAGCTGTTTTTT. Translated, it gives CASTNRGSSGTGELFF. The chain has TRBV11-2 and TRBJ2-2; TRBD2 aligns across 8 bases. Germline loops: CDR1 SGHAT, CDR2 FQNNGV. The CDR3 length is 16 residues. After removal of 7 bases from V and 5 bases from J, the junction contained 12 bases not matched to a gene.

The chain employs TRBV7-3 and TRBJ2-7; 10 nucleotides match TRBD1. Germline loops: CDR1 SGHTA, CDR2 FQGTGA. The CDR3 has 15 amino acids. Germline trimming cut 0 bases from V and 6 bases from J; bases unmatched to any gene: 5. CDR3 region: CASSLTGTGDGEQYF. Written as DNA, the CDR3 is TGTGCCAGCAGCTTAACCGGGACAGGGGATGGCGAGCAGTACTTC.

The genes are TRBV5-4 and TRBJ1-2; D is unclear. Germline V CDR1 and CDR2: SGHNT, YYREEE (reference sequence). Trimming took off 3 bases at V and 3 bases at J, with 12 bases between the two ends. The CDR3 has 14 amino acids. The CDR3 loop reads CASSWSGLDYGYTF. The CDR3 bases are TGTGCCAGCAGCTGGAGTGGGTTAGACTATGGCTACACCTTC.

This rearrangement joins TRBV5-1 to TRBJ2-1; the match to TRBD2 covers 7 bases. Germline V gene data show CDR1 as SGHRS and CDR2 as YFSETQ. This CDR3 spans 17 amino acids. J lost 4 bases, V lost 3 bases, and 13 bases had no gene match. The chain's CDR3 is CASSSILGGGGYNEQFF. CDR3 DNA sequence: TGCGCCAGCAGCTCCATCCTGGGTGGCGGGGGATACAATGAGCAGTTCTTC.

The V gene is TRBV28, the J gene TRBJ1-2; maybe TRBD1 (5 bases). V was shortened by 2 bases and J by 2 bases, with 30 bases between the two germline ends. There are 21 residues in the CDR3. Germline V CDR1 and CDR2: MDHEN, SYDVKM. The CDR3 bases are TGTGCCAGCAGTTTACCCCCTTGGCTCGAACACCAGGGACCAGGCAACTATGGCTACACCTTC. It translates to CASSLPPWLEHQGPGNYGYTF.

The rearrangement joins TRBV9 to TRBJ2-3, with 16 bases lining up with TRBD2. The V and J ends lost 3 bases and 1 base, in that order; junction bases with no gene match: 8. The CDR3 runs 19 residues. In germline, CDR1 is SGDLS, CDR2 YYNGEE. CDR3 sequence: CASSAPGTSGRAGTDTQYF. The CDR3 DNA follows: TGTGCCAGCAGCGCCCCCGGGACTAGCGGGAGGGCTGGCACAGATACGCAGTATTTT. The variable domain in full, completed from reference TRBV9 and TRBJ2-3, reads DSGVTQTPKHLITATGQRVTLRCSPRSGDLSVYWYQQSLDQGLQFLIQYYNGEERAKGNILERFSAQQFPDLHSELNLSSLELGDSALYFCASSAPGTSGRAGTDTQYFGPGTRLTVL.

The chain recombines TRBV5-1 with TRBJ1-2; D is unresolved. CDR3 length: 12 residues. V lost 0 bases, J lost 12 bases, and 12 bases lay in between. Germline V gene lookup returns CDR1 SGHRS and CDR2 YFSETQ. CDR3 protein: CASSLGPGEDTF. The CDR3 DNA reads TGCGCCAGCAGCTTGGGTCCAGGAGAGGACACCTTC.

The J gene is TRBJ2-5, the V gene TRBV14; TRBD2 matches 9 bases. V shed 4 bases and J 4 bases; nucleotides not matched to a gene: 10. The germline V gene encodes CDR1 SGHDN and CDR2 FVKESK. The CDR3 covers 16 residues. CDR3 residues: CASSLGLAERSETQYF. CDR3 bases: TGTGCCAGCAGCCTGGGACTAGCTGAGAGATCAGAGACCCAGTACTTC.

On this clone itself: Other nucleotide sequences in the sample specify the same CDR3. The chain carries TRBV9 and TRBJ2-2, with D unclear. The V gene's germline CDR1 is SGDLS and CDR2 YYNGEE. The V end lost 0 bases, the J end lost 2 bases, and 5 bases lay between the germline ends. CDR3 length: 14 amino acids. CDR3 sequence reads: CASSVGGNTGELFF. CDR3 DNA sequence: TGTGCCAGCAGCGTAGGAGGTAACACCGGGGAGCTGTTTTTT.

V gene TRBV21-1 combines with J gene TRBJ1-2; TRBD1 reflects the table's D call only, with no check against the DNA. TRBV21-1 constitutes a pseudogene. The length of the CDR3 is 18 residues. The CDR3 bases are TGTGCCAGCAGCACCCCCGCCCCCCGACAGGGGGCGCGAAATGGCTACACCTTC. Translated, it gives CASSTPAPRQGARNGYTF.

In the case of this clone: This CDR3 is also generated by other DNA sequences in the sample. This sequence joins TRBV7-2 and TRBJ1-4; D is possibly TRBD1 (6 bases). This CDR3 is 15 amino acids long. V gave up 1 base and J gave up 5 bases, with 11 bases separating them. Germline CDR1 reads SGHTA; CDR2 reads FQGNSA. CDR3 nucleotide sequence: TGTGCCAGCAGCTTAGGGTGGACAGCAAATGAAAAACTGTTTTTT. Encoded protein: CASSLGWTANEKLFF. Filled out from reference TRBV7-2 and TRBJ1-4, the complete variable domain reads GAGVSQSPSNKVTEKGKDVELRCDPISGHTALYWYRQSLGQGLEFLIYFQGNSAPDKSGLPSDRFSAERTGGSVSTLTIQRTQQEDSAVYLCASSLGWTANEKLFFGSGTQLSVL.

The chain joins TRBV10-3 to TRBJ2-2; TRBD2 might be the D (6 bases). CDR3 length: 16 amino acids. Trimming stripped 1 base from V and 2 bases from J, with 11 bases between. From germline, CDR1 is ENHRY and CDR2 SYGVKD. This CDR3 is CAISEFGGVNTGELFF. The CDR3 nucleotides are TGTGCCATCAGTGAGTTCGGGGGAGTAAACACCGGGGAGCTGTTTTTT.

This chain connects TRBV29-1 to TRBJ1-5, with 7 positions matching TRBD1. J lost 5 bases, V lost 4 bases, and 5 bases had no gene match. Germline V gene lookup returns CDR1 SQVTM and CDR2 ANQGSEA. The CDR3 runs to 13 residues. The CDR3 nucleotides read TGCAGCGTTGGGGCGCAGGGGGATCAGCCCCAGCATTTT. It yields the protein CSVGAQGDQPQHF.

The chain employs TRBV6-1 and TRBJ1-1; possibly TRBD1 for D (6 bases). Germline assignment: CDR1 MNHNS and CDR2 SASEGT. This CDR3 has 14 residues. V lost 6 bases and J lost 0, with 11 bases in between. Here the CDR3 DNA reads TGTGCCAGCAGGGAGGGACATATGAACACTGAAGCTTTCTTT. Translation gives CASREGHMNTEAFF.

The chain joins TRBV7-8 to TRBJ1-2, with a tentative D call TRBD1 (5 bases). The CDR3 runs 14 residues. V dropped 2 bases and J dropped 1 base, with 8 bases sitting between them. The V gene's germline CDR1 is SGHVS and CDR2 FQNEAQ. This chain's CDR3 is CASSLRGYNYGYTF. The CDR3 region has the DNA TGTGCCAGCAGCTTAAGGGGTTATAACTATGGCTACACCTTC.

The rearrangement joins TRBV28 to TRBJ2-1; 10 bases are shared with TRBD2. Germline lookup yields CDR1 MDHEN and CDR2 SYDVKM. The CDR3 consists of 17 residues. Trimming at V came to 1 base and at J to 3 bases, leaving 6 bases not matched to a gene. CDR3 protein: CASSLLTSGSYYNEQFF. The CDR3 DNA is TGTGCCAGCAGTTTATTGACTAGCGGGTCTTACTACAATGAGCAGTTCTTC.

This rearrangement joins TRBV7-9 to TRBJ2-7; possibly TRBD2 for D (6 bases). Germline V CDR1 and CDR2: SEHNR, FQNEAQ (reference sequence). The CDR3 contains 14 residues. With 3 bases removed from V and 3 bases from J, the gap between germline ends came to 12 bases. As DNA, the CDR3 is TGTGCCAGCAGCTTCTTAACGGGAGACTACGAGCAGTACTTC. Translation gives CASSFLTGDYEQYF.

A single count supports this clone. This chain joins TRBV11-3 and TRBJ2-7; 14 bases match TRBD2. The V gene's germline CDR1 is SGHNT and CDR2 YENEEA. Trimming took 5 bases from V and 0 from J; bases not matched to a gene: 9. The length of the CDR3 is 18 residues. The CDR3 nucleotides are TGTGCCAGCAGCCGGGAAGGGACTAGCGGGAGTCCCTCCTACGAGCAGTACTTC. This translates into CASSREGTSGSPSYEQYF.